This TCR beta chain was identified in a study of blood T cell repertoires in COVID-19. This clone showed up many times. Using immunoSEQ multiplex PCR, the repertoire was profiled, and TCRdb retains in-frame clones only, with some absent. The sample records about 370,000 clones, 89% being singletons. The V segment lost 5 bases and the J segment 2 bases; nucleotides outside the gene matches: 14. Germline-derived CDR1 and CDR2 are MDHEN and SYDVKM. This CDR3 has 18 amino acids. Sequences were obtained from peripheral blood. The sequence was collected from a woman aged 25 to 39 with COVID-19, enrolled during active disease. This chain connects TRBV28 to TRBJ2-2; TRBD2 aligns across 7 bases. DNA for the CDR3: TGTGCCAGCAGTCCATCGGAGGGCGGGGGAATTAACACCGGGGAGCTGTTTTTT. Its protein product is CASSPSEGGGINTGELFF.